This note documents a single T cell receptor (beta chain) sequence. It lacks a known antigen. Base-call qualities are not available, and no considerably larger clone is one nucleotide away. Read against the paper, the sample's time point label means: week 47, end of study. Each vaccine dose, consisting of 300 ug of a 20-mer mutant IDH1 peptide in Montanide, was administered subcutaneously with topical imiquimod. Across visits V03 through V10, patients got a total of eight vaccinations, given in weeks 1, 3, 5, 7, 11, 15, 19 and 23. Donors had newly diagnosed WHO grade 3 or 4 IDH1-mutant astrocytomas with loss of nuclear ATRX. The samples were drawn from NOA16, a multicentre, single-arm, open-label phase I trial in Germany that tested a mutant IDH1 peptide vaccine in humans for the first time. Genomic DNA for TCRB sequencing was extracted from EDTA blood using the DNeasy Blood and Tissue Kit. Library prep was done by the immunoSEQ multiplex PCR assay. The hsTCRB Kit was used according to the manufacturer's protocol to amplify rearranged TCR beta chain sequences. TCRB libraries were sequenced on an Illumina MiSeq. The study's own analysis went as follows. Demultiplexing, trimming and gene mapping were performed with the kit vendor's proprietary platform. As stored in TCRdb, this immuneACCESS dataset retains in-frame rearrangements with V and J assigned. A fraction of the clones does not appear; measured against another copy, unresolved V genes explain less than half of the discrepancy, and the remainder lacks a known reason. V and J calls and clone size are given by that table; D and trimming were obtained from the DNA. This sample lists under 60,000 clones; over 75% were detected once. The biggest ten clones account for about 4.9% of the sample.

These data belong to a study of a mutant IDH1 vaccine in newly diagnosed glioma (dated by TCRdb to the early 2020s). For the study in its entirety: Vaccination began 4-6 weeks after radiotherapy alone, or alongside temozolomide cycles in the chemotherapy-containing groups. Visit V12 was the week-35 safety follow-up and visit V13 was the week-47 end of study. Before enrollment, patients had received standard therapy of radiotherapy alone, temozolomide alone, or radiochemotherapy with temozolomide; most received the combination. Of the 25 to 40 treated patients, approximately 62% were male and approximately 40% were female, and the mean age was approximately 39 years. Peripheral blood samples were drawn at six visits, namely V03 (baseline), V05, V07, V10, V12 and V13. For exploratory analyses, fewer than 30 treated patients had longitudinal TCRB deep sequencing done wherever samples were available.

The CDR3 spans 14 residues, from the cysteine through the phenylalanine. The only DNA kept is the CDR3, 42 bases in frame from the first base. The germline V gene supplies CDR1 LGHNA and CDR2 YNFKEQ. V is pared back by 0 bases and J by 2 bases, with 6 bases lying between the germline termini. Overall study outcomes, separate from this receptor: Immune responses induced by the vaccine were seen in roughly 95% of patients across multiple MHC alleles. Changes in the top peripheral T cell clonotypes picked up by TCRB sequencing did not appear to be linked to pseudoprogression. Selection of PBMC samples for TCRB deep sequencing was based on availability. The authors noted that analyses of patient blood samples could not be reproduced because of sample limitations.

This clonotype originated in a woman aged 40 to 55 with glioma. Some clones in this sample may be carry-over from other donors' samples. The input for sequencing was PBMCs, taken from a glioma patient whose treatment included an IDH1 peptide vaccine. The chain uses TRBV4-2 and TRBJ2-3, with the D gene not clear enough to name. The nucleotides read TGTGCCAGCAGCCAAGAAAGTTCCACAGATACGCAGTATTTT. The translation is CASSQESSTDTQYF.